In this sample, the clone carrying this T cell receptor beta chain turned up many times. What it binds is unknown. A read error may account for a junction end that differs from germline. The data were taken from a study of regulatory T cells in long-lasting Graves disease. For TCR beta, libraries came from iRepertoire HTBI primers and Arm-PCR of CDR3 regions. TCRdb re-called the multiplex PCR reads through MiXCR, storing one row per CDR3 protein. The sample contains 300,000 to 400,000 distinct CDR3 sequences, over 15% of which appear only once. Germline CDR1 SGDLS, CDR2 YYNGEE. The CDR3 is 14 amino acids. Time point defined: newly diagnosed GD, antithyroid drugs for less than 3 months. Isolated PBMC RNA provided the starting material for the TCR library. Study-level findings and limits: Accuracy might have suffered from few samples. Persistent disease favored TRBV28, TRBJ1-2 and TRBJ2-5.

The data also belong to a second study, concerning T cells in Graves' hyperthyroidism and ophthalmopathy. From that study: Through a model of 13 V-J features, ophthalmopathy was separated from stable hyperthyroidism.

The J gene is TRBJ1-1, the V gene TRBV9; 7 nucleotides line up with TRBD1. Here the sequenced sample was peripheral blood mononuclear cells (PBMCs), taken at new diagnosis, from a patient treated with antithyroid drugs. The clonotype comes from a man aged 35 to 55 with Graves disease. The CDR3 DNA is TGCGCCAGCAGCTTGTCCCCAGGGGGCACTGAAGCTTTCTTT. It specifies CASSLSPGGTEAFF.